This T cell receptor (beta chain) emerged from a study of response to subunit inactivated influenza vaccine (dated by TCRdb to 2016 to 2019). Regarding the study in general: Deep quantitative T cell receptor repertoire profiling was used in the study to track responses to a trivalent subunit inactivated influenza vaccine.

Libraries were built with RT-PCR. Instrument used: Illumina HiSeq 2500. Using fastp at Q25 and MiXCR, TCRdb reprocessed the public reads and kept productive beta chains. Records with the same CDR3 protein are collapsed into one entry carrying the most frequent genes and DNA. Counted in this sample were about 170,000 distinct CDR3 sequences; about an eighth of them appeared once. The top ten hold 25% to 30% of the sample. This clonotype has a handful of counts. Its antigen remains undetermined. No base-level quality is on record; no much larger clone is a single base apart. CDR1 and CDR2, looked up from the germline V gene, are MDHEN and SYDVKM. The CDR3, from cysteine to phenylalanine, totals 16 residues. The sequence is cut down to CDR3 DNA, 48 bases in frame from base 1. Compared with germline, V lacks 6 bases and J lacks 3 bases; bases without a gene match: 7. On the study overall, not on this receptor specifically: The authors proposed that each seasonal influenza vaccination may bring in only a limited number of new T cells.

This sample also belongs to another study, concerning T cells expressing NK-cell markers. The second publication reports: TCR beta cDNA libraries were prepared using 5'RACE template switching, which introduced a universal primer site and unique molecular identifiers. TCR beta-chain repertoires were profiled in sorted CD3+CD56+NKG2C+, CD3+CD56+NKG2C- and CD3+CD56-NKG2C+ T-cell subsets from about 8 donors. Among the eight sequenced donors, seven were HCMV-seropositive and one was HCMV-seronegative. To restrict sorting to alphabetaTCR-expressing T cells, an anti-gammadeltaTCR antibody was added in several experiments. In several donors, the dominant CD3+CD56+NKG2C+ clonotypes ranked among the top 10 CD8+ clonotypes, making up roughly 1.0-7.5% of CD8+ T cells. Those dominant clonotypes were again the most abundant among CD3+CD56-NKG2C+ cells in a handful of donors, at about 28.3-65%. Whether the expanded NKG2C-expressing T cell clones were specific for HCMV antigens was left unclear. Randomly selected healthy volunteers, three men and five women, were used as the eight sequenced donors. HCMV serostatus was determined by detecting HCMV-specific IgG in serum with a commercial ELISA kit. Ficoll density gradient centrifugation was used to isolate peripheral blood mononuclear cells from blood. Using Miltenyi isolation kits, CD4+ and CD8+ T cells were isolated from PBMC through magnetic immunoseparation. Priming for cDNA synthesis came from the TCR beta constant segment, and two successive PCR amplification steps followed. The libraries were sequenced on Illumina HiSeq 2000/2500, MiSeq or NextSeq, producing 2 x 150 bp reads. MIGEC handled demultiplexing of the reads and grouping by UMI, while MiTCR was used to assemble and quantify clonotypes. To exclude erroneous sequences, only TCR cDNA sequences supported by at least two reads were retained. The tcR package was used for downstream repertoire analysis, and clonotypes were matched across fractions by CDR3 nucleotide sequence plus V segment. VDJmatch was used to annotate antigen specificity against VDJdb, with one amino acid substitution allowed in CDR3.

This receptor was taken from a man aged 50 or older who received an inactivated influenza vaccine. Donor details come from another sample of the same person, matched by shared clones. The chain is made from TRBV28 and TRBJ2-1; TRBD2 matches 11 bases in the middle. This specimen was CD8+ T cells sorted from PBMCs, taken about 11 days after vaccination. The DNA sequence is as follows: TGTGCCAGCAGAACAACTAGCGGGAGCGGCTACAATGAGCAGTTCTTC. This is translated as CASRTTSGSGYNEQFF.